This T cell receptor (beta chain) originates from a study of control samples from healthy donors and cancer patients. Germline CDR1 is SNHLY and CDR2 is FYNNEI. There are 13 residues in the CDR3. J lost 6 bases, V lost 7 bases, and 3 bases had no gene match. This clone was counted once. Different DNA sequences within this sample yield the same CDR3. Profiling relied on immunoSEQ multiplex PCR, and the TCRdb table lists in-frame clones only, not all of them. This sample has around 20,000 clones, with approximately 85% found just once. The chain employs TRBV2 and TRBJ1-5, with 10 bases aligning to TRBD1. This clonotype was obtained from a man aged 60 to 75 with head and neck cancer. Sequences were obtained from PBMCs. The CDR3 coding sequence is TGTGCCAGCAAAGGACAGGGGGGTCAGCCCCAGCATTTT. This gives the protein CASKGQGGQPQHF.